This is a list of T cell receptor beta chains from one sample in a study of T cell repertoires in cytomegalovirus infection. In TCRdb, the reads were re-called with MiXCR into one record per CDR3 protein. The data contain approximately 100,000 distinct CDR3 sequences, 25% to 35% of them singletons. Their cognate antigens are unknown. The material sequenced was CD8+ T cells from cultured PBMCs, taken from culture after CMV antigen stimulation. Receptor source: a human donor in good health (CMV status not recorded). Some clones in this sample may be carry-over from other donors' samples. Both conserved end residues are part of each CDR3. A clone size is listed for some rows: how often the clone was seen (once, few, many), or a class if it is expanded.

v_gene	len	abundance	CDR3aa
TRBV7-9	13	NA	CASSSNPNQPQHF
TRBV27	14	NA	CASSWQGAGYGYTF
TRBV7-9	15	once	CASSLAGGGENEQFF
TRBV12-3/TRBV12-4	13	many	CASSFGGGQPQHF
TRBV7-9	14	NA	CASRPQGAGSPLHF
TRBV19	14	NA	CASTDGGQFYGYTF
TRBV30	13	NA	CAWSLTGSYGYTF
TRBV20-1	13	few	CSARGGLANEQFF
TRBV27	13	many	CASSIGRGAEAFF
TRBV7-9	14	few	CASSLGRTNYGYTF
TRBV6-8	15	few	CASTGGTSGTYEQYF
TRBV5-5	17	NA	CASSGQGGFSSTDTQYF
TRBV7-9	13	NA	CASSPDINNEQFF
TRBV6-1	13	NA	CASTGTTNEKLFF
TRBV7-9	17	many	CASSLTFQGEAKNIQYF
TRBV4-1	14	few	CASSQEGGNNEQFF
TRBV11-3	16	few	CASSHLRDSSSDTQYF
TRBV28	13	few	CASSRTEGNTIYF
TRBV7-6	14	many	CASSLVSGGTEAFF
TRBV12-3/TRBV12-4	16	NA	CASSLEGDGANEKLFF
TRBV7-2	18	NA	CASSLGLPLGLVTGELFF
TRBV19	20	NA	CASSIRVSLSGPTMNTEAFF
TRBV6-2/TRBV6-3	17	NA	CASSYETSGQGTGELFF
TRBV4-1	15	many	CASSQTGTEGSPLHF
TRBV12-3/TRBV12-4	15	many	CASSSGAGGRETQYF
TRBV3-1	19	NA	CASSQDLRLAGGRPYEQYF
TRBV11-1	14	NA	CASSFSGGRDEQYF
TRBV7-6	12	few	CASSVGATEAFF
TRBV19	16	few	CASSIDMGEGNQPQHF
TRBV27	16	many	CASSLTAGDFSYEQYF